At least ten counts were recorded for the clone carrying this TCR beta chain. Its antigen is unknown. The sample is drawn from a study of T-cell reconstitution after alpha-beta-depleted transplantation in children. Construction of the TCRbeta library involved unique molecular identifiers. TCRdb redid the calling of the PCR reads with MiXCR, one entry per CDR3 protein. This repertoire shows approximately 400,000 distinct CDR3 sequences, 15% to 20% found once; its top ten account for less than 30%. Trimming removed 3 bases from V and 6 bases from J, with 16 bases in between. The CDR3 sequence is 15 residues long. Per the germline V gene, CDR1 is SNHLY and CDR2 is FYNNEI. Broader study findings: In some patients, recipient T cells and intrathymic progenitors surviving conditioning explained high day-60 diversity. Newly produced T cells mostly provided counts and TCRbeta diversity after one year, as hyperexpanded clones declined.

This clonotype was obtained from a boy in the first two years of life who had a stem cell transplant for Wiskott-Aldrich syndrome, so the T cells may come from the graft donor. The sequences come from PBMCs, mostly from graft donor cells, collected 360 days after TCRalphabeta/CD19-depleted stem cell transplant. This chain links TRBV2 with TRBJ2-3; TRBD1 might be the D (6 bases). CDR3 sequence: CASSEDGTLWDTQYF. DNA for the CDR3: TGTGCCAGCAGTGAGGATGGGACACTCTGGGATACGCAGTATTTT.